The next 7 T cell receptor beta chains were all read from a single sample in a study of blood T cell repertoires in COVID-19. The protocol was immunoSEQ multiplex PCR, while the TCRdb copy is restricted to in-frame clones and leaves out a portion. The table lists 300,000 to 400,000 clones, 80% to 90% of them singletons. Material for sequencing was PBMCs or T cells enriched from blood (not recorded which). The source is a man under 40 who had recovered from COVID-19.

The chain has TRBV5-1 and TRBJ2-2; the match to TRBD2 covers 7 bases. The germline V gene encodes CDR1 SGHRS and CDR2 YFSETQ. The CDR3 extends over 17 amino acids. V trimming: 2 bases; J trimming: 5 bases; junction bases outside the gene matches: 12. CDR3 DNA sequence: TGCGCCAGCAGCTTCGGTGGGCGGGGGTCTCCAACCGGGGAGCTGTTTTTT. Residues: CASSFGGRGSPTGELFF.

V usage is TRBV4-1 and J usage is TRBJ2-1; a possible D gene is TRBD1 (5 bases). Germline V gives CDR1 MGHRA, CDR2 YSYEKL. CDR3 length: 18 residues. Trimming left V 1 base short and J 2 bases short, with 18 bases between. DNA of the CDR3: TGCGCCAGCAGCCAAGGTCAGATTTTAAGGGGTCCCTACAATGAGCAGTTCTTC. It specifies CASSQGQILRGPYNEQFF.

The genes are TRBV3-1 (or the pseudogene TRBV3-2) and TRBJ2-3; weak D call: TRBD1 (5 bases). Germline CDR1 reads LGHDT; CDR2 reads YNNKEL (reference sequence). This CDR3 comprises 13 residues. V gave up 2 bases and J gave up 6 bases, with 9 bases separating them. Written as DNA, the CDR3 is TGTGCCAGCAGCCAACAGGGCTCTGATACGCAGTATTTT. It encodes CASSQQGSDTQYF.

The rearrangement links TRBV15 to TRBJ1-1; TRBD1 aligns across 11 bases. The CDR3 covers 13 residues. The V gene's germline CDR1 is LNHNV and CDR2 YYDKDF (reference sequence). V shed 3 bases, J shed 11 bases, and the junction held 5 bases outside the gene matches. The CDR3 protein is CATSRDRGLVAFF. The CDR3 nucleotides are TGTGCCACCAGCAGGGACAGGGGGCTTGTTGCTTTCTTT.

This chain links TRBV4-2 with TRBJ2-7; D is unresolved. The CDR3 extends over 13 amino acids. Trimming took off 2 bases at V and 7 bases at J, with 12 bases between the two ends. The germline V gene encodes CDR1 LGHNA and CDR2 YNFKEQ. CDR3 loop: CASSQPSEEEQYF. The DNA of the CDR3 is TGTGCCAGCAGCCAACCCTCTGAGGAAGAGCAGTACTTC.

This sequence joins TRBV27 and TRBJ1-5, with a weak D call TRBD1 (5 bases). From germline, CDR1 is MNHEY and CDR2 SMNVEV (reference sequence). This CDR3 is built from 14 residues. The germline V and J ends were trimmed by 7 bases and 2 bases, with 12 bases remaining between them. This CDR3 reads CASTRRGGNQPQHF. The CDR3 nucleotides read TGTGCCAGCACTCGGAGGGGCGGCAATCAGCCCCAGCATTTT.

The chain is built from TRBV3-1 (or the pseudogene TRBV3-2) and TRBJ2-5, with a possible D match to TRBD1 (5 bases). Deletions cut 1 base from V and 0 bases from J, with 15 bases between. Germline V gives CDR1 LGHDT, CDR2 YNNKEL (reference sequence). The CDR3 totals 17 residues. This chain's CDR3 is CASSQGRSGAYQETQYF. As DNA, the CDR3 is TGTGCCAGCAGCCAAGGTCGTAGTGGGGCGTACCAAGAGACCCAGTACTTC.